What follows describes a single T cell receptor beta chain. This clonotype was observed at least ten times. Its antigen specificity is not known. Qualities for individual bases were not recorded, and no much larger clone is one base off. The sample originates from a study of T cells in Graves' hyperthyroidism and ophthalmopathy (dated by TCRdb to between 2018 and 2021). Regarding the complete study: Peripheral blood was sampled at the time of initial diagnosis, prior to any treatment. Thyroid tissue and blood T-cell repertoires from several Graves' hyperthyroidism patients were also compared in the study. The paper reports TCR Vbeta CDR3 sequencing of 140 or so peripheral blood samples: 40 to 45 ophthalmopathy, fewer than 80 hyperthyroidism and approximately 17 progressor patients. The 90 or so discovery patients were randomly split 7:3 into training and test sets. Prospective prediction of ophthalmopathy was tested in an independent validation cohort consisting of roughly 20 hyperthyroidism patients and over 15 patients who later progressed to ophthalmopathy. Following sampling, methimazole starting at 30 mg daily was given to hyperthyroidism patients, and high-dose intravenous methylprednisolone was given to ophthalmopathy patients. A discovery cohort of around 98 patients, about 44 with Graves' ophthalmopathy and 57 with stable Graves' hyperthyroidism, was used to find distinguishing TCR V-J signatures. Overall results and qualifications from the work: Blood samples also contained most of the expanded thyroid clonotypes (frequency above 0.001), which suggests that blood repertoires may reflect thyroid immune responses. In validation, progression to ophthalmopathy was predicted by the model with approximately 67% sensitivity and nearly 75% specificity, a median of about 6 months before onset. A 13 V-J signature model separated ophthalmopathy from stable hyperthyroidism, with 87.88% sensitivity and 81% to 82% specificity in cross-validation and 80%/75% in testing. Sample size was not statistically predetermined, and investigators were not blinded to group allocation.

Ophthalmopathy patients had moderately to severely active disease, with a Clinical Activity Score of 3 or more, a NOSPECS grade of 4 or more, and a disease duration of less than 3 months. The study excluded patients with uncontrolled infections, other autoimmune diseases, pregnancy or lactation. Diagnoses were based on clinical symptoms, serum thyroxine and TRAb, thyroid ultrasound and orbital computed tomography. Ficoll-Paque density gradient centrifugation was used to isolate PBMCs from 8.5 to 10 ml of fresh peripheral blood. Total RNA was extracted using Trizol reagent, and RNA quality was assessed on an Agilent 2100 Bioanalyzer. Including the terminal cysteine and phenylalanine, the CDR3 comprises 12 residues. The CDR3 DNA has 36 bases and is translated from base 1. The V and J ends are trimmed by 0 bases and 14 bases, leaving 14 bases between them. The germline V gene (reference sequence) supplies CDR1 DFQATT and CDR2 SNEGSKA.

TCR beta CDR3 regions were amplified from RNA transcripts. The first round of RT-PCR for the TCR CDR3 was performed with the HTBI primer set and the Qiagen OneStep RT-PCR kit. A second multiplex PCR round built the libraries, followed by size selection and purification. The libraries were sequenced on an Illumina HiSeq2000 using paired-end 100 bp reads. In the source study's methods: SOAPnuke was used to process the raw data, throwing out any read that contained adapters or uncalled bases, had a mean Phred below 15, or lacked an exact constant-primer or identifier match. COPE v1.2.5 was used to merge the high-quality paired reads, and each unique nucleotide sequence was defined as a clonotype. MiTCR v1.1 was used to align the clonotypes against IMGT TRBV, TRBD and TRBJ reference segments. Only V-J combinations with frequency above 0.0001, covering 99.2% of repertoires, were analysed. The TCS score was defined as the ratio of F50 (clonal expansion) to E x V (chaos), calculated using BLOSUM62-based TCRdist between CDR3 peptides within each V-J. Welch's t-statistics and random forest reduced 514 V-J features to 13, which were used in a naive Bayes classifier (R e1071). TCRdb trimmed the raw reads at Q25, called clones with MiXCR and kept productive beta chains. Identical CDR3 protein sequences are pooled into one entry, listed with their most common genes and DNA. These V and J calls derive from TCRdb rather than the authors' analysis. The sample has approximately 400,000 distinct CDR3 sequences on record, about 14% of them singletons. The ten largest clonotypes hold less than 20% of the sample.

The sequence links TRBV20-1 to TRBJ2-1; the D gene cannot be resolved beyond TRBD1 or TRBD2, each matching 5 bases. The sample was blood. The TCR comes from a young woman with Graves' ophthalmopathy. Read as DNA, the sequence is TGCAGTGCTAGAGATTGGGGGTTGGAGAAGTTCTTC. This codes for CSARDWGLEKFF.